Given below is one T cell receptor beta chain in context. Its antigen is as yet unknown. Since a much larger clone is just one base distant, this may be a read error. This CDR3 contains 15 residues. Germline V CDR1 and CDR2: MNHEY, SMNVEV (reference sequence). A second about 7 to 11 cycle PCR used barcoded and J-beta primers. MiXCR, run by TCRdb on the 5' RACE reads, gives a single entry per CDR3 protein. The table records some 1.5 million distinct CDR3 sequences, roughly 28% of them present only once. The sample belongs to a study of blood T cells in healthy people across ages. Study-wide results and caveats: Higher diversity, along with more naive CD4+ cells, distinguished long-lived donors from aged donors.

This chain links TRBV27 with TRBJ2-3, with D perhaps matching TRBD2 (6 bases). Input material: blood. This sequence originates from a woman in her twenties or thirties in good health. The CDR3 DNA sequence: TGTGCCAGCAGTTACCCCAATGGGGGAGGAGATGCGCAGTATTTT. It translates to CASSYPNGGGDAQYF.